The 9 T cell receptor beta chains reported below all come from one sample, sequenced in a study of CD4+ T cells in melanoma. Sequenced by immunoSEQ multiplex PCR; TCRdb stores in-frame clones only, minus some. The data show about 5,700 clones, with around 68% seen just once and approximately 25% held by the top ten. Sequenced: cells from a culture (not recorded whether cultured in vitro). Receptor source: a human donor with melanoma.

The rearrangement joins TRBV30 to TRBJ1-6, with TRBD1 matching over 9 bases. CDR1 and CDR2 (germline): GTSNPN, SVGIG (reference sequence). Trimming removed 3 bases from V and 10 bases from J; junction bases left unmatched: 16. The CDR3 is made up of 17 amino acids. CDR3 nucleotide sequence: TGTGCCTGGAGCCCTCCTCCGGGACAGGGTTTTAACTCACCCCTCCACTTT. It encodes CAWSPPPGQGFNSPLHF.

V is TRBV6-5 and J is TRBJ1-5; 10 bases agree with TRBD1. Germline V gene sequence: CDR1 MNHEY, CDR2 SVGAGI. CDR3 length: 15 amino acids. Trimming removed 5 bases from V and 6 bases from J; junction bases left unmatched: 7. The DNA for the CDR3 is TGTGCCAGCAGTCGGACAGGGGGAGGTTTTCAGCCCCAGCATTTT. It translates to CASSRTGGGFQPQHF.

This chain links TRBV2 with TRBJ2-5; D is unresolved. The CDR3 spans 11 residues. The V end was cut by 3 bases, the J end by 4 bases, with 3 bases between. Germline CDR1 is SNHLY and CDR2 is FYNNEI. The DNA of the CDR3 is TGTGCCAGCAGTGAGGGAGAGACCCAGTACTTC. Its protein product is CASSEGETQYF.

This chain links TRBV9 with TRBJ2-3; 7 bases map to TRBD2. CDR1 and CDR2 (germline): SGDLS, YYNGEE. V shed 3 bases and J 3 bases; nucleotides not matched to a gene: 4. This CDR3 spans 14 amino acids. CDR3 protein: CASSGGGGTDTQYF. CDR3 sequence (DNA): TGTGCCAGCAGCGGGGGGGGTGGGACAGATACGCAGTATTTT.

The chain is built from TRBV7-2 and TRBJ1-2; D call uncertain. The germline V gene encodes CDR1 SGHTA and CDR2 FQGNSA. V lost 2 bases, J lost 4 bases, and 11 bases lay in between. The CDR3 is made up of 14 amino acids. CDR3 sequence (DNA): TGTGCCAGCAGCTTACTGTCAGGCCTCTATGGCTACACCTTC. It codes for CASSLLSGLYGYTF.

By frequency in the sample, this clone is medium-sized. The V gene is TRBV30, the J gene TRBJ2-3, with D possibly TRBD1 on 5 matching bases. This CDR3 is built from 12 residues. V was trimmed by 7 bases and J by 7 bases, leaving 15 bases between them. The germline gives CDR1 GTSNPN, CDR2 SVGIG (reference sequence). The CDR3 DNA reads as TGTGCCTCTAGAGACAGAACCTATACGCAGTATTTT. Translated, it gives CASRDRTYTQYF.

This clone has just one count. The rearrangement links TRBV9 to TRBJ2-3; D is unclear. Germline CDR1 is SGDLS and CDR2 is YYNGEE. Trimming removed 2 bases from V and 4 bases from J, with 8 bases in between. The CDR3 is 13 residues long. The CDR3 sequence is CASSVTAPDTQYF. The CDR3 nucleotides read TGTGCCAGCAGCGTCACAGCGCCAGATACGCAGTATTTT.

Note on this clone: Germline is not matched at one junction end, which may reflect a read error. The chain couples TRBV28 to TRBJ2-4; D may be TRBD2 (6 bases). CDR1 is MDHEN and CDR2 is SYDVKM in the germline V gene. This CDR3 contains 13 residues. CDR3 DNA: TGCGGCTCACGGGGGTTAGCCAAAAACATTCAGTACTTC. Translating it yields CGSRGLAKNIQYF.

The chain joins TRBV7-9 to TRBJ2-2, with 11 bases fitting TRBD2. Trimming at V came to 6 bases and at J to 1 base, leaving 13 bases not matched to a gene. Germline CDR1 and CDR2: SEHNR and FQNEAQ (reference sequence). The length of the CDR3 is 19 residues. The CDR3 spells CASRPSLGLAGGNTGELFF. CDR3 nucleotide sequence: TGTGCCAGCAGGCCTTCCCTGGGTCTAGCGGGGGGGAACACCGGGGAGCTGTTTTTT.